This T cell receptor beta chain was sequenced during a study of blood T cell repertoires in COVID-19. Study as a whole: The origin of the acute and convalescent COVID-19 samples was the United States, Italy and Spain.

Original processing notes: Estimated nucleated cell counts came from reference gene primer amplification. The table came from immunoSEQ multiplex PCR; TCRdb's copy has only in-frame clones and leaves some out. The DNA gave D and trimming, while V, J and clone size come from that table. Here the sample spans some 250,000 clones, approximately 86% being singletons. Participants were aged roughly 18 to 90 years, lived in roughly 25 US areas, and enrolled virtually. Participants' own reports of clinical history determined their cohort assignment. Specimen: PBMCs or T cells enriched from blood (not recorded which). The TCR was taken from a woman in her forties with acute COVID-19.

The CDR3 loop is CASQVETQYF. In DNA form, the CDR3 reads TGTGCCAGCCAGGTGGAGACCCAGTACTTC. The chain recombines TRBV2 with TRBJ2-5, with no clear D. V lost 8 bases and J lost 5, with 6 bases in between. This CDR3 is built from 10 residues. Germline CDR1 reads SNHLY; CDR2 reads FYNNEI.